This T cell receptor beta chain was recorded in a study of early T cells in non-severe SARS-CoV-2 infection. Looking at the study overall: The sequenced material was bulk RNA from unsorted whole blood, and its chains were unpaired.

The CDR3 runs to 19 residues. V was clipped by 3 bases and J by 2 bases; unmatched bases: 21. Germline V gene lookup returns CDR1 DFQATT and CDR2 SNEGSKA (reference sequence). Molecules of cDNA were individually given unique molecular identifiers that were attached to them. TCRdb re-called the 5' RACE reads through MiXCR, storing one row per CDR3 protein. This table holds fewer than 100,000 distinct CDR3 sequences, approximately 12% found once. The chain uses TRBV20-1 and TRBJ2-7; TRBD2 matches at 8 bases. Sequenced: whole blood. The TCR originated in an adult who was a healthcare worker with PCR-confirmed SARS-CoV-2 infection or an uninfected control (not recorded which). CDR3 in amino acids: CSASSLGGGSGLETYEQYF. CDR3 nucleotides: TGCAGTGCTAGCAGCCTAGGGGGGGGATCGGGACTAGAGACCTACGAGCAGTACTTC.